What follows are 25 T cell receptor beta chains derived from one specimen sequenced in a study of blood T cell repertoires in COVID-19. Here immunoSEQ multiplex PCR was the method, and the copy in TCRdb shows in-frame clones only, minus some. The sample consists of under 250,000 clones, roughly four fifths of them appearing once. Specimen: peripheral blood. Every receptor here comes from a woman between 40 and 50 years old with acute or convalescent COVID-19.

CDR3 protein: CASSRLAGVSEQYF. The CDR3 DNA follows: TGTGCCAGCAGCAGACTAGCGGGAGTATCCGAGCAGTACTTC. The genes are TRBV14 and TRBJ2-7; 12 positions match TRBD2. The CDR3 length is 14 residues. After removal of 5 bases from V and 6 bases from J, the junction contained 5 bases not matched to a gene. Germline loops: CDR1 SGHDN, CDR2 FVKESK.

The rearrangement joins TRBV6-6 to TRBJ1-2, with 10 nucleotides matching TRBD1. V trimming: 0 bases; J trimming: 8 bases; junction bases outside the gene matches: 3. From germline, CDR1 is MNHNY and CDR2 SVGAGI (reference sequence). The CDR3 is 14 amino acids. CDR3 sequence reads: CASSYSGTGEGYTF. The CDR3 bases are TGTGCCAGCAGTTACTCCGGGACAGGGGAAGGCTACACCTTC.

The chain couples TRBV11-2 to TRBJ2-1; 10 positions agree with TRBD2. The CDR3 is made up of 15 amino acids. With 4 bases clipped from V and 2 bases from J, the junction kept 2 bases outside the gene matches. Looked up from germline, CDR1 is SGHAT and CDR2 is FQNNGV. CDR3 DNA: TGTGCCAGCAGCTCTAGCGGGGGCACCTACAATGAGCAGTTCTTC. Its protein product is CASSSSGGTYNEQFF. The entire variable domain, with the rest obtained from reference TRBV11-2 and TRBJ2-1, is as follows: EAGVAQSPRYKIIEKRQSVAFWCNPISGHATLYWYQQILGQGPKLLIQFQNNGVVDDSQLPKDRFSAERLKGVDSTLKIQPAKLEDSAVYLCASSSSGGTYNEQFFGPGTRLTVL.

The chain employs TRBV5-1 and TRBJ1-4, with 9 bases matching TRBD1. The CDR3 totals 15 residues. CDR1 is SGHRS and CDR2 is YFSETQ in the germline V gene. The V segment lost 3 bases and the J segment 8 bases; nucleotides outside the gene matches: 8. CDR3 amino acids: CASSYSQGAGEKLFF. CDR3 DNA sequence: TGCGCCAGCAGCTATTCACAGGGGGCAGGCGAAAAACTGTTTTTT.

This clone appeared a single time. The chain has TRBV21-1 and TRBJ1-4; the D segment call TRBD1 is taken from the table without a DNA check. TRBV21-1 is a pseudogene locus. The CDR3 has 19 amino acids. This CDR3 reads CASSPRGPGQFTTNEKLFF. CDR3 coding DNA: TGTGCCAGCAGCCCACGCGGACCGGGACAGTTTACAACTAATGAAAAACTGTTTTTT.

There are a few counts of this clone. The chain combines TRBV15 with TRBJ2-1; D might be TRBD2 (5 bases). Germline lookup yields CDR1 LNHNV and CDR2 YYDKDF (reference sequence). The ends were cut back, 3 bases at V and 5 bases at J, with 11 bases in the middle. The CDR3 spans 14 residues. In DNA, the CDR3 is TGTGCCACCAGCAGCGGGGATAAGCACAATGAGCAGTTCTTC. Translating it yields CATSSGDKHNEQFF.

The J gene is TRBJ1-1, the V gene TRBV6-6, with D tentatively TRBD1 (5 bases). The CDR3 runs to 13 residues. Germline V gives CDR1 MNHNY, CDR2 SVGAGI (reference sequence). The V end was cut by 2 bases, the J end by 5 bases, with 9 bases between. DNA for the CDR3: TGTGCCAGCAGTTACACGACAGAAACTGAAGCTTTCTTT. Translation gives CASSYTTETEAFF.

V and J are TRBV9 and TRBJ1-1; D call uncertain. The CDR3 sequence is 13 residues long. V lost 3 bases and J lost 5, with 11 bases in between. The germline gives CDR1 SGDLS, CDR2 YYNGEE. CDR3 residues: CASSAGLGTEAFF. As DNA, the CDR3 is TGTGCCAGCAGCGCCGGACTCGGGACTGAAGCTTTCTTT.

This chain uses TRBV7-9 with TRBJ1-3; D remains unclear. Germline V gene sequence: CDR1 SEHNR, CDR2 FQNEAQ (reference sequence). V was pared by 5 bases and J by 5 bases, with 13 bases between. This CDR3 is 14 amino acids long. This CDR3 is CASSIQRPRNTIYF. The CDR3 DNA reads TGTGCCAGCAGCATACAGAGACCTAGAAACACCATATATTTT.

This clone came up a few times. The chain employs TRBV5-5 and TRBJ2-2; 11 bases map to TRBD1. V lost 4 bases, J lost 7 bases, and 6 bases stayed unmatched. Germline V gene data show CDR1 as SGHKS and CDR2 as YYEKEE (reference sequence). The length of the CDR3 is 15 residues. In DNA, the CDR3 is TGTGCCAGCAGCACGCGGACAGGGGGCGGCGGGGAGCTGTTTTTT. It yields the protein CASSTRTGGGGELFF.

This clone was observed a few times. V is TRBV5-1 and J is TRBJ1-6; the D is unclear. Germline CDR1 SGHRS, CDR2 YFSETQ. The CDR3 spans 17 residues. V shed 4 bases and J shed 0 bases, with 14 bases lying between them. CDR3 sequence (DNA): TGCGCCAGCAGCCCTTCGCCCAGAAGCTCCTATAATTCACCCCTCCACTTT. Residues: CASSPSPRSSYNSPLHF.

V usage is TRBV24-1 and J usage is TRBJ1-1; no definite D call. Germline assignment: CDR1 KGHDR and CDR2 SFDVKD. This CDR3 spans 11 amino acids. The ends were cut back, 4 bases at V and 6 bases at J, with 5 bases in the middle. CDR3 in amino acids: CATSDSAEAFF. The DNA of the CDR3 is TGTGCCACCAGTGACAGCGCTGAAGCTTTCTTT.

This clone appeared a single time. Different DNA sequences within this sample yield the same CDR3. This rearrangement joins TRBV11-3 to TRBJ2-2; 9 nucleotides line up with TRBD1. Per germline, CDR1 SGHNT and CDR2 YENEEA. The V segment lost 5 bases and the J segment 2 bases; nucleotides outside the gene matches: 3. CDR3 size: 15 residues. The CDR3 DNA reads as TGTGCCAGCAGCCCGGGACAGGGCAACACCGGGGAGCTGTTTTTT. It translates to CASSPGQGNTGELFF.

This chain uses TRBV12-5 with TRBJ1-3, with unresolved D. V was clipped by 1 base and J by 0 bases, with 7 bases between them. Germline assignment: CDR1 LGHNT and CDR2 FRNRAP. The CDR3 is 15 residues long. The CDR3 is CASGLGQISGNTIYF. CDR3 sequence (DNA): TGTGCTAGTGGTTTGGGGCAGATCTCTGGAAACACCATATATTTT.

V gene TRBV3-1 (or the pseudogene TRBV3-2) combines with J gene TRBJ2-7; 11 bases are shared with TRBD1. Germline V lookup: CDR1 LGHDT, CDR2 YNNKEL (reference sequence). This CDR3 comprises 13 residues. The V gene end was trimmed by 7 bases and the J gene end by 4 bases; junction bases not matched to a gene: 3. CDR3 sequence reads: CASKDRGLYEQYF. DNA of the CDR3: TGTGCCAGCAAGGACAGGGGGCTTTACGAGCAGTACTTC.

The chain has TRBV2 and TRBJ1-6; 7 positions agree with TRBD1. Germline assignment: CDR1 SNHLY and CDR2 FYNNEI. Trimming took 7 bases from V and 9 from J; bases not matched to a gene: 12. This CDR3 contains 15 residues. CDR3 sequence reads: CASTPLTGSPSPLHF. CDR3 bases: TGTGCCAGCACTCCTTTGACAGGGTCCCCTTCACCCCTCCACTTT.

The V and J genes are TRBV18 and TRBJ1-3; D gene unclear. The CDR3 has 13 residues. V gave up 5 bases and J gave up 3 bases, with 8 bases separating them. Germline V gene sequence: CDR1 KGHSH, CDR2 LQKENI. The DNA of the CDR3 is TGTGCCAGCTCATCGGGTATTGGAAACACCATATATTTT. Protein product: CASSSGIGNTIYF.

The chain is built from TRBV5-6 and TRBJ1-5; D remains unclear. The CDR3 sequence is 14 residues long. Germline V gene sequence: CDR1 SGHDT, CDR2 YYEEEE. V was clipped by 2 bases and J by 5 bases, with 11 bases between them. Here the CDR3 reads CASSLGGPDQPQHF. The DNA of the CDR3 is TGTGCCAGCAGCTTAGGCGGTCCGGATCAGCCCCAGCATTTT.

Only one count was recorded for this clone. The chain links TRBV11-3 to TRBJ2-1; weak D call: TRBD2 (6 bases). Germline V lookup: CDR1 SGHNT, CDR2 YENEEA. Between the trimmed V and J ends, which lost 5 bases and 8 bases, there was a span of 25 bases. The CDR3 covers 17 residues. The CDR3 region has the DNA TGTGCCAGCAGCGACGACCGCGGAGGGCCTCAGTTAGATGAGCAGTTCTTC. Protein product: CASSDDRGGPQLDEQFF.

This chain links TRBV24-1 with TRBJ2-7, with 9 bases that match TRBD2. Germline V gene sequence: CDR1 KGHDR, CDR2 SFDVKD. There are 15 residues in the CDR3. Trimming took 5 bases from V and 3 from J; bases not matched to a gene: 7. The CDR3 bases are TGTGCCACCAGTGTAGGGCGGGAGGGCCACTACGAGCAGTACTTC. Protein sequence: CATSVGREGHYEQYF.

The chain has TRBV6-5 and TRBJ1-5; TRBD1 matches at 9 bases. Per the germline V gene, CDR1 is MNHEY and CDR2 is SVGAGI. With V trimmed by 5 bases and J by 5 bases, 4 bases remained unmatched. The CDR3 totals 14 residues. The CDR3 sequence is CASSTTGGHQPQHF. In DNA form, the CDR3 reads TGTGCCAGCAGTACCACAGGGGGCCATCAGCCCCAGCATTTT.

This chain links TRBV13 with TRBJ2-3, with 8 bases that match TRBD2. V trimming: 5 bases; J trimming: 1 base; junction bases outside the gene matches: 14. The CDR3 spans 18 residues. Germline V lookup: CDR1 PRHDT, CDR2 FYEKMQ (reference sequence). The CDR3 loop is CASSPIPLSGSGTDTQYF. The CDR3 DNA is TGTGCCAGCAGCCCTATCCCCCTAAGCGGGAGTGGCACAGATACGCAGTATTTT.

The V call is TRBV30, the J call TRBJ1-2, with 9 bases identical to TRBD1. Unmatched junction bases numbered 4, after V lost 2 bases and J lost 6 bases. The CDR3 runs 13 residues. Germline values: CDR1 GTSNPN, CDR2 SVGIG (reference sequence). Written as DNA, the CDR3 is TGTGCCTGGAGTTACAGGGGGCAGAATGGCTACACCTTC. Its protein is CAWSYRGQNGYTF.

This clone has just a few counts. The rearrangement links TRBV4-1 to TRBJ2-1; D not certain. The CDR3 sequence is 12 residues long. Germline V lookup: CDR1 MGHRA, CDR2 YSYEKL. The V gene lost 3 bases and the J gene lost 5 bases, with 5 bases spanning the gap. Here the CDR3 DNA reads TGCGCCAGCAGCCACCCCAACAATGAGCAGTTCTTC. Translated: CASSHPNNEQFF.

V is TRBV30 and J is TRBJ1-2; no firm D call. The germline V gene encodes CDR1 GTSNPN and CDR2 SVGIG (reference sequence). There are 10 residues in the CDR3. Deletions cut 5 bases from V and 5 bases from J, with 6 bases between. CDR3 coding DNA: TGTGCCTGGGGTACATATGGCTACACCTTC. Its translation: CAWGTYGYTF.